This T cell receptor (beta chain) was recorded in a study of early T cells in non-severe SARS-CoV-2 infection. TCRdb reanalysed the 5' RACE reads using MiXCR and keeps one entry per CDR3 protein. In the table there are roughly 51,000 distinct CDR3 sequences, about 9.2% of which are singletons. This clonotype came up many times. V gave up 5 bases and J gave up 0 bases, with 7 bases separating them. This CDR3 is built from 13 residues. Germline V gene sequence: CDR1 MNHEY, CDR2 SVGAGI. This receptor was taken from an adult who was a healthcare worker with PCR-confirmed SARS-CoV-2 infection or an uninfected control (not recorded which). The V and J genes are TRBV6-5 and TRBJ1-1; a possible D gene is TRBD1 (5 bases). Sequencing was performed on whole blood. CDR3 sequence reads: CASSRGMNTEAFF. In DNA form, the CDR3 reads TGTGCCAGCAGTCGGGGGATGAACACTGAAGCTTTCTTT.